Following are 7 T cell receptor beta chains from one sample sequenced in a study of neurological immune-mediated disorders. In TCRdb, the 5' RACE reads were re-called with MiXCR into one record per CDR3 protein. The sample lists fewer than 40,000 distinct CDR3 sequences, 4.6% occurring once. Input material: PBMCs. The receptor source for this set is a man in his late teens or twenties in good health.

This clonotype appeared many times. This chain uses TRBV7-2 with TRBJ1-6; D is possibly TRBD1 (5 bases). Germline-derived CDR1 and CDR2 are SGHTA and FQGNSA. V lost 3 bases to trimming and J lost 10 bases, with 16 bases between them. The CDR3 spans 15 residues. CDR3 amino acids: CASSFRDGGLSPLHF. In nucleotides, the CDR3 is TGTGCCAGCAGCTTCCGGGACGGCGGTCTATCACCCCTCCACTTT.

This chain uses TRBV20-1 with TRBJ1-2; maybe TRBD1 (5 bases). With 4 bases removed from V and 7 bases from J, the gap between germline ends came to 16 bases. CDR1 DFQATT and CDR2 SNEGSKA come from the germline V gene (reference sequence). This CDR3 is 13 amino acids long. This CDR3 reads CSAKGPRGPGYTF. The CDR3 nucleotides are TGCAGTGCTAAAGGGCCCCGGGGCCCTGGCTACACCTTC.

A few counts support this clonotype. This chain links TRBV7-2 with TRBJ2-6, with D perhaps matching TRBD1 or TRBD2 (5 bases each). Trimming removed 3 bases from V and 2 bases from J, with 11 bases in between. Germline V gene data show CDR1 as SGHTA and CDR2 as FQGNSA. The CDR3 length is 16 residues. CDR3 in DNA: TGTGCCAGCAGCTTGTTTAGGGACCCTGGGGCCAACGTCCTGACTTTC. Its protein product is CASSLFRDPGANVLTF.

This clonotype was counted ten times or more. The V and J genes are TRBV9 and TRBJ2-5; D remains ambiguous. Trimming removed 4 bases from V and 4 bases from J, with 17 bases in between. This CDR3 contains 15 residues. Germline V gene data show CDR1 as SGDLS and CDR2 as YYNGEE. This CDR3 is CASSPPGRLGETQYF. The CDR3 nucleotides read TGTGCCAGCAGCCCTCCTGGTAGGCTAGGAGAGACCCAGTACTTC.

This clonotype occurred many times. The V call is TRBV18, the J call TRBJ2-3; D is unclear. The CDR3 totals 12 residues. Trimming cost V 6 bases and J 6 bases, with 10 bases left between them. Germline V CDR1 and CDR2: KGHSH, LQKENI. CDR3 loop: CASSQEVDTQYF. The CDR3 DNA is TGTGCCAGCTCCCAAGAGGTGGATACGCAGTATTTT.

This clonotype was recorded at least ten times. V usage is TRBV5-1 and J usage is TRBJ2-2; 7 nucleotides match TRBD1. Trimming took 4 bases from V and 4 from J; bases not matched to a gene: 7. Germline V gene data show CDR1 as SGHRS and CDR2 as YFSETQ. CDR3 length: 15 residues. The CDR3 sequence is CASSPRQGPTGELFF. The CDR3 bases are TGCGCCAGCAGCCCCCGACAGGGACCCACCGGGGAGCTGTTTTTT.

This clonotype was seen ten or more times. This chain uses TRBV3-1 with TRBJ2-3; 9 nucleotides line up with TRBD2. V was pared by 0 bases and J by 3 bases, with 4 bases of the junction left unmatched. CDR1 is LGHDT, CDR2 YNNKEL, per germline (reference sequence). There are 16 residues in the CDR3. CDR3 sequence reads: CASSQELRGGTDTQYF. Written as DNA, the CDR3 is TGTGCCAGCAGCCAAGAGCTGCGGGGGGGGACAGATACGCAGTATTTT.